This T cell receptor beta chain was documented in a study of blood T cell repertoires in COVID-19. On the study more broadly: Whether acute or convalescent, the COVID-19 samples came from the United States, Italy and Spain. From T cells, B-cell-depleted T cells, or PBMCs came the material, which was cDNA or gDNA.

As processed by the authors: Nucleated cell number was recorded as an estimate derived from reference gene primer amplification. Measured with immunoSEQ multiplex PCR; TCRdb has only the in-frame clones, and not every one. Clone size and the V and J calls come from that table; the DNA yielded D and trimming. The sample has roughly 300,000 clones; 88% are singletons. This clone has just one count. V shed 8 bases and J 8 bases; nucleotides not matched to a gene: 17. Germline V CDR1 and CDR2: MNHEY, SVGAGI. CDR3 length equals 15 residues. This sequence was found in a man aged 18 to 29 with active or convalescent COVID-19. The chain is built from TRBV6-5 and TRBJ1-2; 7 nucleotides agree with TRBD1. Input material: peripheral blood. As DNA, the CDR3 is TGTGCCAGCGGGGAATCCGGGACAGCTCCTTCGGGCTACACCTTC. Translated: CASGESGTAPSGYTF.